The 27 T cell receptor beta chains below all came from one sample that was sequenced in a study of a mutant IDH1 vaccine in newly diagnosed glioma. The time point was: week 47, end of study. Topical imiquimod accompanied each vaccine dose, which consisted of 300 ug of mutant IDH1 20-mer peptide. TCRdb's table, derived via immunoSEQ multiplex PCR, lists solely in-frame clones and lacks some. In the table there are fewer than 70,000 clones, 75% to 90% of which are singletons. No antigen has been identified for these receptors. Sequences were derived from PBMCs, sampled from a glioma patient whose treatment included an IDH1 peptide vaccine. The receptors were gathered from a man aged 30-40 years with glioma.

This CDR3 is CASSLGSAGLQETQYF. As DNA, the CDR3 is TGTGCCAGCAGCTTAGGCTCGGCAGGGCTGCAAGAGACCCAGTACTTC. The genes are TRBV7-9 and TRBJ2-5; D is possibly TRBD1 (5 bases). The germline V and J ends were trimmed by 1 base and 2 bases, with 14 bases remaining between them. Germline loops: CDR1 SEHNR, CDR2 FQNEAQ (reference sequence). The CDR3 contains 16 residues.

This chain uses TRBV25-1 with TRBJ2-7; D ambiguous. The CDR3 has 13 amino acids. The ends were cut back, 3 bases at V and 2 bases at J, with 8 bases in the middle. The V gene's germline CDR1 is MGHDK and CDR2 SYGVNS. The CDR3, as DNA: TGTGCCAGCAGTGACCAGGCGCCCTACGAGCAGTACTTC. Its translation: CASSDQAPYEQYF.

The V call is TRBV18, the J call TRBJ1-2; no reliable D call. CDR1 is KGHSH, CDR2 LQKENI, per germline. Trimming shortened V by 2 bases and J by 2 bases, and 15 bases separated the two germline ends. CDR3 length equals 16 residues. CDR3 sequence: CASSPAIQAGNYGYTF. Here the CDR3 DNA reads TGTGCCAGCTCACCAGCAATCCAGGCGGGGAACTATGGCTACACCTTC.

V usage is TRBV6-1 and J usage is TRBJ1-5; D not resolved. V was clipped by 4 bases and J by 6 bases, with 16 bases between them. CDR1 is MNHNS, CDR2 SASEGT, per germline. The CDR3 is made up of 15 amino acids. The DNA for the CDR3 is TGTGCCAGCAGTGTCCGGGGAGCAACGAGTCAGCCCCAGCATTTT. Amino acid sequence: CASSVRGATSQPQHF.

The chain joins TRBV6-5 to TRBJ2-5; tentative D call: TRBD1 (5 bases). CDR3 length: 13 amino acids. Deletions cut 6 bases from V and 1 base from J, with 9 bases between. CDR1 is MNHEY, CDR2 SVGAGI, per germline. This CDR3 is CASRNRPQETQYF. In DNA form, the CDR3 reads TGTGCCAGCAGAAACAGGCCCCAAGAGACCCAGTACTTC.

The rearrangement joins TRBV7-6 to TRBJ1-1; the D gene is possibly TRBD1 (5 bases). Germline V lookup: CDR1 SGHVS, CDR2 FNYEAQ. V lost 3 bases and J lost 1, with 15 bases in between. This CDR3 contains 16 residues. The CDR3 DNA reads TGTGCCAGCAGCTTCTGGGTAGGGAGGGGGAACACTGAAGCTTTCTTT. Translation gives CASSFWVGRGNTEAFF.

The V and J genes are TRBV7-9 and TRBJ2-5; TRBD2 agrees at 8 bases. The germline CDR1 and CDR2 sequences are SEHNR and FQNEAQ (reference sequence). This CDR3 comprises 15 residues. Trimming took 5 bases from V and 4 from J; bases not matched to a gene: 9. This CDR3 reads CASSTPGGVGETQYF. CDR3 bases: TGTGCCAGCAGCACCCCGGGAGGGGTGGGAGAGACCCAGTACTTC.

V gene TRBV28 combines with J gene TRBJ2-7, with 7 bases matching TRBD1. Germline V lookup: CDR1 MDHEN, CDR2 SYDVKM. Losses at the gene ends were 4 bases for V and 5 bases for J; bases not matched to a gene: 14. The CDR3 is made up of 16 amino acids. The CDR3 sequence is CASSSLRDRDPHEQYF. DNA of the CDR3: TGTGCCAGCAGTTCCCTTAGAGACAGGGACCCCCACGAGCAGTACTTC.

This chain links TRBV7-8 with TRBJ1-5; D gene uncertain. Per germline, CDR1 SGHVS and CDR2 FQNEAQ. V lost 5 bases and J lost 1, with 12 bases in between. CDR3 length: 15 amino acids. Here the CDR3 reads CASSKTSSSNQPQHF. The DNA of the CDR3 is TGTGCCAGCAGCAAAACAAGCTCGAGCAATCAGCCCCAGCATTTT.

The genes are TRBV2 and TRBJ2-1, with TRBD1 matching 7 bases. The germline gives CDR1 SNHLY, CDR2 FYNNEI. The junction had 11 bases not matched to a gene; V was cut back by 6 bases and J by 6 bases. The CDR3 length is 15 residues. The CDR3 DNA is TGTGCCAGCAGGGAACAGACAGGGCGTATCAATGAGCAGTTCTTC. Translating gives CASREQTGRINEQFF.

The rearrangement uses TRBV7-8 and TRBJ2-1; 8 nucleotides line up with TRBD1. The junction had 7 bases not matched to a gene; V was cut back by 5 bases and J by 4 bases. CDR3 length equals 15 residues. Germline V gives CDR1 SGHVS, CDR2 FQNEAQ. The CDR3 DNA sequence: TGTGCCAGCAGCCTATCCCGGACAGGGTACAATGAGCAGTTCTTC. Its translation: CASSLSRTGYNEQFF.

This clone was recorded once. The chain carries TRBV5-1 and TRBJ2-7; the D is unclear. CDR3 length: 12 residues. The V gene lost 4 bases and the J gene lost 7 bases, with 12 bases spanning the gap. Looked up from germline, CDR1 is SGHRS and CDR2 is YFSETQ. This CDR3 reads CASSQPGPEQYF. In DNA form, the CDR3 reads TGCGCCAGCAGCCAACCCGGGCCGGAGCAGTACTTC.

J is TRBJ2-1 and V is TRBV5-1; 11 bases line up with TRBD2. CDR1 is SGHRS and CDR2 is YFSETQ in the germline V gene. V was clipped by 5 bases and J by 8 bases; unmatched bases: 12. There are 16 residues in the CDR3. The DNA for the CDR3 is TGCGCCAGCAGACTCGCAACCGGGACTAGCGGTGATGAGCAGTTCTTC. Encoded protein: CASRLATGTSGDEQFF.

The rearrangement joins TRBV28 to TRBJ1-3; perhaps TRBD1 as D (6 bases). Germline V CDR1 and CDR2: MDHEN, SYDVKM. Trimming shortened V by 7 bases and J by 5 bases, and 12 bases separated the two germline ends. The CDR3 runs 13 residues. The CDR3 coding sequence is TGTGCCAGCACCCAGACAGGCCGAAACACCATATATTTT. Amino acid sequence: CASTQTGRNTIYF.

This clone has more than one count but fewer than ten. The chain couples TRBV9 to TRBJ2-1; D unresolved. The length of the CDR3 is 15 residues. Per the germline V gene, CDR1 is SGDLS and CDR2 is YYNGEE. V dropped 0 bases and J dropped 7 bases, with 14 bases sitting between them. The CDR3 DNA is TGTGCCAGCAGCGTAGGGGATTATACCCGGAATGAGCAGTTCTTC. Translation gives CASSVGDYTRNEQFF. Full variable domain (remainder filled in from reference TRBV9 and TRBJ2-1): DSGVTQTPKHLITATGQRVTLRCSPRSGDLSVYWYQQSLDQGLQFLIQYYNGEERAKGNILERFSAQQFPDLHSELNLSSLELGDSALYFCASSVGDYTRNEQFFGPGTRLTVL.

The chain joins TRBV9 to TRBJ2-3; D is unclear. The germline V gene has CDR1 SGDLS and CDR2 YYNGEE. Trimming stripped 0 bases from V and 4 bases from J, with 3 bases between. The CDR3 length is 12 residues. CDR3 nucleotides: TGTGCCAGCAGCGTAGATTCAGATACGCAGTATTTT. The encoded protein is CASSVDSDTQYF.

The V call is TRBV6-1, the J call TRBJ1-5, with D tentatively TRBD1 (5 bases). Germline V gene sequence: CDR1 MNHNS, CDR2 SASEGT. There are 15 residues in the CDR3. Trimming removed 8 bases from V and 0 bases from J, with 14 bases in between. The CDR3 sequence is CASAKTANSNQPQHF. The CDR3 DNA sequence: TGTGCCAGCGCTAAGACAGCTAATAGCAATCAGCCCCAGCATTTT.

The chain has TRBV10-2 and TRBJ2-5; TRBD1 is a possible D gene (5 bases). Between the trimmed V and J ends, which lost 7 bases and 5 bases, there was a span of 20 bases. The CDR3 is made up of 15 amino acids. Germline lookup yields CDR1 WSHSY and CDR2 SAAADI. The CDR3 DNA follows: TGCGCCAGCACCCTCAGGCCGGGCAGGGTGGAGACCCAGTACTTC. It is translated as CASTLRPGRVETQYF.

The J gene is TRBJ2-3, the V gene TRBV7-9, with 9 positions matching TRBD2. Germline V lookup: CDR1 SEHNR, CDR2 FQNEAQ (reference sequence). Unmatched junction bases numbered 4, after V lost 2 bases and J lost 1 base. The CDR3 extends over 16 amino acids. The CDR3 DNA is TGTGCCAGCAGCTTACCCGCGGGGGGGCGCACAGATACGCAGTATTTT. The encoded protein is CASSLPAGGRTDTQYF.

The J gene is TRBJ2-7, the V gene TRBV15; 11 positions agree with TRBD1. Germline CDR1 is LNHNV and CDR2 is YYDKDF (reference sequence). The CDR3 has 18 amino acids. The ends lost 1 base at V and 0 bases at J; junction bases unmatched: 8. As DNA, the CDR3 is TGTGCCACCAGCAGAGCAATAGGGACAGGGGGAAGCTCCTACGAGCAGTACTTC. Its protein is CATSRAIGTGGSSYEQYF.

The chain is built from TRBV6-1 and TRBJ1-2, with 7 bases identical to TRBD1. The CDR3 has 14 amino acids. Germline lookup yields CDR1 MNHNS and CDR2 SASEGT. Losses at the gene ends were 6 bases for V and 8 bases for J; bases not matched to a gene: 12. For the CDR3, the DNA is TGTGCCAGCAGCGGACAGGTGGGGACCTTAGGCTACACCTTC. Its translation: CASSGQVGTLGYTF.

J is TRBJ2-7 and V is TRBV27; 12 positions match TRBD2. This CDR3 has 15 amino acids. The germline gives CDR1 MNHEY, CDR2 SMNVEV (reference sequence). Germline trimming cut 5 bases from V and 3 bases from J; bases unmatched to any gene: 5. The CDR3 DNA is TGTGCCAGCAGTCCCCTAGCGGGGGGGAACTACGAGCAGTACTTC. As protein: CASSPLAGGNYEQYF.

The rearrangement uses TRBV7-9 and TRBJ1-5, with D possibly matching TRBD1 (5 bases). CDR1 is SEHNR and CDR2 is FQNEAQ in the germline V gene (reference sequence). There are 15 residues in the CDR3. The V end lost 0 bases, the J end lost 7 bases, and 13 bases lay between the germline ends. The CDR3 DNA reads TGTGCCAGCAGCTTAGCCCAGGGCGCACACCAGCCCCAGCATTTT. Amino acids: CASSLAQGAHQPQHF.

The rearrangement links TRBV6-1 to TRBJ1-2, with D tentatively TRBD1 (5 bases). Trimming removed 3 bases from V and 3 bases from J, with 26 bases in between. The CDR3 has 19 residues. CDR1 is MNHNS, CDR2 SASEGT, per germline. The chain's CDR3 is CASSDGIRGLTAPYYGYTF. The CDR3 nucleotides read TGTGCCAGCAGTGATGGGATAAGGGGACTCACCGCCCCCTACTATGGCTACACCTTC.

The CDR3, as DNA: TGTGCCAGCAGCTCGAGGGGGGACGAGCAGTACTTC. Translation gives CASSSRGDEQYF. The chain has TRBV11-3 and TRBJ2-7; the D call may be TRBD1 or TRBD2 (6 bases each). This CDR3 contains 12 residues. V was clipped by 4 bases and J by 5 bases, with 9 bases between them. The germline V gene has CDR1 SGHNT and CDR2 YENEEA. Filled out from reference TRBV11-3 and TRBJ2-7, the complete variable domain reads EAGVVQSPRYKIIEKKQPVAFWCNPISGHNTLYWYLQNLGQGPELLIRYENEEAVDDSQLPKDRFSAERLKGVDSTLKIQPAELGDSAVYLCASSSRGDEQYFGPGTRLTVT.

The V call is TRBV9, the J call TRBJ1-1, with a tentative D call TRBD1 (6 bases). The CDR3 length is 17 residues. V lost 0 bases and J lost 1, with 16 bases in between. CDR1 SGDLS and CDR2 YYNGEE come from the germline V gene. CDR3 amino acids: CASSVVGGRGPNTEAFF. CDR3 nucleotide sequence: TGTGCCAGCAGCGTAGTAGGGGGGCGGGGACCGAACACTGAAGCTTTCTTT.

This clone came up a few times. The genes are TRBV6-4 and TRBJ2-2, with 9 bases identical to TRBD1. From germline, CDR1 is MRHNA and CDR2 SNTAGT. V shed 2 bases, J shed 4 bases, and the junction held 2 bases outside the gene matches. The CDR3 has 15 residues. CDR3 protein: CASSDGTGSTGELFF. As DNA, the CDR3 is TGTGCCAGCAGTGACGGGACAGGGAGCACCGGGGAGCTGTTTTTT.